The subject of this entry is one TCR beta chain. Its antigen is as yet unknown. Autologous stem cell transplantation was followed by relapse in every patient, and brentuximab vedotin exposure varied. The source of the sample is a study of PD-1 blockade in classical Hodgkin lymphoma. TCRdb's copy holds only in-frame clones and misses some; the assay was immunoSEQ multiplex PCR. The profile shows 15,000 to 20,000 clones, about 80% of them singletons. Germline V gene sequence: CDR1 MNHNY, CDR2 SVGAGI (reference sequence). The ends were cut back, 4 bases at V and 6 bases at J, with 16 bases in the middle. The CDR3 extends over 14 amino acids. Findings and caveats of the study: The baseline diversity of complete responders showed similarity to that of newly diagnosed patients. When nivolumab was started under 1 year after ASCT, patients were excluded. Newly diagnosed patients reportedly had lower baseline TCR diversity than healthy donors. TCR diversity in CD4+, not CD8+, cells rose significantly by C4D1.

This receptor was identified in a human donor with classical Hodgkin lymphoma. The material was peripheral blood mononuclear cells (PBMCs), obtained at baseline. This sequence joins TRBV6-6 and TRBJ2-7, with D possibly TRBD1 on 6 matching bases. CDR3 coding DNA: TGTGCCAGCAGTTCCACAGGGACGACGGGCGAGCAGTACTTC. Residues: CASSSTGTTGEQYF.